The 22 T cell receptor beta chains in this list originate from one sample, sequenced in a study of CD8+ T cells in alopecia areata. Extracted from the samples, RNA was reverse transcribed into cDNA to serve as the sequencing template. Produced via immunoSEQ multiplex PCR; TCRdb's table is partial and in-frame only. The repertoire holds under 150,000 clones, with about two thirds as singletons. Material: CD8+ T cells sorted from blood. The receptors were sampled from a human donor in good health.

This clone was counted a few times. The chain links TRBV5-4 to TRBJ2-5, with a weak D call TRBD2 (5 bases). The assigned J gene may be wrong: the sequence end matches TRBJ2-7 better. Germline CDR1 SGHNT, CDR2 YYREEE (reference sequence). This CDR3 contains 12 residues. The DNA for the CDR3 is TGTGCCAGCAGCTCCGACGGGAACGAGCAGTACTTC. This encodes CASSSDGNEQYF.

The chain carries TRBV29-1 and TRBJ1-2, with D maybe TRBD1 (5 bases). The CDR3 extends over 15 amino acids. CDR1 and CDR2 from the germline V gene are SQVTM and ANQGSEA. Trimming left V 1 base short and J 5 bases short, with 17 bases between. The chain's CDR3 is CSVEVRQGRLYGYTF. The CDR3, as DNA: TGCAGCGTTGAAGTACGTCAGGGACGCCTATATGGCTACACCTTC.

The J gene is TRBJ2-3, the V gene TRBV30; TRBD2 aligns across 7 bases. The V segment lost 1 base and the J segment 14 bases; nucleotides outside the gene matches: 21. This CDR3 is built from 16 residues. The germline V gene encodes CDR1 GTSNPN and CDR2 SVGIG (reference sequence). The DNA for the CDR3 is TGTGCCTGGAGTGCTTGGGACTACTCTAACCACCTAGGTCCGTATTTT. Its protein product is CAWSAWDYSNHLGPYF.

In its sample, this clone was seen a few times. This chain's CDR3 is CAIRGEGTGAYEQYF. The CDR3 DNA reads as TGTGCCATCAGGGGTGAAGGGACAGGGGCCTACGAGCAGTACTTC. V gene TRBV10-3 combines with J gene TRBJ2-7; the match to TRBD1 covers 10 bases. The V segment lost 6 bases and the J segment 2 bases; nucleotides outside the gene matches: 7. Germline V CDR1 and CDR2: ENHRY, SYGVKD. This CDR3 has 15 residues.

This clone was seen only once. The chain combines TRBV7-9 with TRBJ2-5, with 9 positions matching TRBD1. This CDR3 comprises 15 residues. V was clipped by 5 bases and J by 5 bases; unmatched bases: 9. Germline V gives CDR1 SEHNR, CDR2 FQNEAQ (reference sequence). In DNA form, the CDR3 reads TGTGCCAGCAGCCCCCAGGTGGACAGGGGTGAGACCCAGTACTTC. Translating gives CASSPQVDRGETQYF.

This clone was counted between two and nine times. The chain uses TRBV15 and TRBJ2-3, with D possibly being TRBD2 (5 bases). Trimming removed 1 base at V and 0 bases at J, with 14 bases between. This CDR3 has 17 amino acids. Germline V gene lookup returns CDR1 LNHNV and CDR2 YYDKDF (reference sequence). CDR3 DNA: TGTGCCACCAGCAGAGTACCCCCGGGGTCTAGCACAGATACGCAGTATTTT. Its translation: CATSRVPPGSSTDTQYF.

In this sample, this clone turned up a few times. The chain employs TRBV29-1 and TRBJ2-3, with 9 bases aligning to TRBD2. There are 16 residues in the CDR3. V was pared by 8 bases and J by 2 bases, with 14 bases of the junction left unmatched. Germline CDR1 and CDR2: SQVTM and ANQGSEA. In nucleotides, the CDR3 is TGCAGCTTGGGCAGACTAGCGGACTCCTACACAGATACGCAGTATTTT. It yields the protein CSLGRLADSYTDTQYF.

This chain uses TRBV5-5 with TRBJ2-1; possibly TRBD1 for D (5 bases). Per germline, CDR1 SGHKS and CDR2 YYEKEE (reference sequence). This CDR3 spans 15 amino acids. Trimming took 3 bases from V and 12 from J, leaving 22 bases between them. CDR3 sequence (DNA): TGTGCCAGCAGCTCGGGCCCCGCAGGGTTAACTGGGCAGTTCTTC. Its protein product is CASSSGPAGLTGQFF.

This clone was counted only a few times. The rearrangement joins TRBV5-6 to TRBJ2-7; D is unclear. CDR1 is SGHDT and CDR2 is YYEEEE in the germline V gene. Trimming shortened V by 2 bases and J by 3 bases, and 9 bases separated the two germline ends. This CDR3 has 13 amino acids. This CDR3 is CASSLNSYYEQYF. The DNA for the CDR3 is TGTGCCAGCAGCTTAAATTCCTACTACGAGCAGTACTTC.

As DNA, the CDR3 is TGCAGCGTTGAAGGCCTAGCGGGAGGTGGGTACGAGCAGTACTTC. Translating it yields CSVEGLAGGGYEQYF. This chain joins TRBV29-1 and TRBJ2-7; 11 bases line up with TRBD2. After removal of 1 base from V and 4 bases from J, the junction contained 6 bases not matched to a gene. CDR1 and CDR2 from the germline V gene are SQVTM and ANQGSEA. The CDR3 loop spans 15 amino acids.

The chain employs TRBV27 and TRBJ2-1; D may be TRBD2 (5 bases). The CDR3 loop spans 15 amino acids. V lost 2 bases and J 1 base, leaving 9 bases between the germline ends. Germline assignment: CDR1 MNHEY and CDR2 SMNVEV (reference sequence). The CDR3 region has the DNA TGTGCCAGCAGTTTAGGCGGGTATTCCTACAATGAGCAGTTCTTC. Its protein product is CASSLGGYSYNEQFF.

Here the CDR3 DNA reads TGTGCCAGCAGCCGGGGACAGGGGTATGGCTACACCTTC. Encoded protein: CASSRGQGYGYTF. This chain joins TRBV7-3 and TRBJ1-2; 10 bases fit TRBD1. Per germline, CDR1 SGHTA and CDR2 FQGTGA. Trimming removed 5 bases from V and 5 bases from J; junction bases left unmatched: 2. The CDR3 runs 13 residues.

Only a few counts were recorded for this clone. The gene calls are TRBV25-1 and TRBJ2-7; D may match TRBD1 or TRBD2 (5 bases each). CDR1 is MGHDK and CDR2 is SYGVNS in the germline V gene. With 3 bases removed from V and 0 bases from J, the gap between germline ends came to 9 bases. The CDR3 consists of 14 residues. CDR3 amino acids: CASSDWGSSYEQYF. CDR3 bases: TGTGCCAGCAGTGATTGGGGGAGCTCCTACGAGCAGTACTTC.

The CDR3 region is CASSLASGRGYEQYF. The CDR3 DNA reads TGCGCCAGCAGCTTGGCCAGCGGCAGAGGATACGAGCAGTACTTC. This chain links TRBV5-1 with TRBJ2-7; weak D call: TRBD2 (5 bases). Germline V gene sequence: CDR1 SGHRS, CDR2 YFSETQ. This CDR3 comprises 15 residues. Trimming pared 0 bases from V and 4 bases from J, leaving 14 bases between.

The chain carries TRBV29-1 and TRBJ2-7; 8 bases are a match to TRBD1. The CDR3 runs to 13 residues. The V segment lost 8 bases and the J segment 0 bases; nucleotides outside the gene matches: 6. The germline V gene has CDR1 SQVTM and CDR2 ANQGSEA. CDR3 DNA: TGCAGCTCCCGGACAGGGAGCTCCTACGAGCAGTACTTC. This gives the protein CSSRTGSSYEQYF.

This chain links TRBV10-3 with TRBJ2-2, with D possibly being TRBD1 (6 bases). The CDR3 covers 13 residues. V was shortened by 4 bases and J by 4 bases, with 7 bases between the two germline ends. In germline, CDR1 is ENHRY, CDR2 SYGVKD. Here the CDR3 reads CAISGGGTGELFF. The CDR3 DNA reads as TGTGCCATCAGTGGAGGGGGCACCGGGGAGCTGTTTTTT.

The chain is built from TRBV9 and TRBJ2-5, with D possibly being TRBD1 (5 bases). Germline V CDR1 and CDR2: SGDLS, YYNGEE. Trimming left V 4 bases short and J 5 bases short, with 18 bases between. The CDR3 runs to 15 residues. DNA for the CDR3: TGTGCCAGCAGCCCTACCGGCGGACATCGGGAGACCCAGTACTTC. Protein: CASSPTGGHRETQYF.

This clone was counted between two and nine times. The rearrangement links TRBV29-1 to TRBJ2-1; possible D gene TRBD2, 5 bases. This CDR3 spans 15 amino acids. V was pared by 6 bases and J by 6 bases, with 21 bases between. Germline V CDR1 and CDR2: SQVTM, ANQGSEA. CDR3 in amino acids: CSVVFLGSAGNEQFF. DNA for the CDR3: TGCAGCGTGGTTTTCCTAGGGAGTGCGGGCAATGAGCAGTTCTTC.

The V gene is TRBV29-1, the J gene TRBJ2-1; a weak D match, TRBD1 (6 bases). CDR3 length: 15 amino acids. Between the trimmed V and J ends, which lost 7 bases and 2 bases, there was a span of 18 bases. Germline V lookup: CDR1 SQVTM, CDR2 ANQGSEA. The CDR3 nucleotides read TGCAGCGCCCAGACAGGAGGCTCTACCTACAATGAGCAGTTCTTC. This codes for CSAQTGGSTYNEQFF.

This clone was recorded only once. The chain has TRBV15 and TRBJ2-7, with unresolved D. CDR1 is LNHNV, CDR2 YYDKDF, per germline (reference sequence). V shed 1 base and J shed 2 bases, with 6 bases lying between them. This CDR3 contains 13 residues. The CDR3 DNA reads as TGTGCCACCAGCAGAGGGGATCCCTACGAGCAGTACTTC. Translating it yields CATSRGDPYEQYF.

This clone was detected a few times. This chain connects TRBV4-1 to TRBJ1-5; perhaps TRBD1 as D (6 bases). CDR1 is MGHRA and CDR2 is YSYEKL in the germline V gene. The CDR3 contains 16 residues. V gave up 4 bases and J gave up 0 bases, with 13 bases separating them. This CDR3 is CASSPSTGYSNQPQHF. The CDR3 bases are TGCGCCAGCAGCCCCTCGACAGGTTATAGCAATCAGCCCCAGCATTTT.

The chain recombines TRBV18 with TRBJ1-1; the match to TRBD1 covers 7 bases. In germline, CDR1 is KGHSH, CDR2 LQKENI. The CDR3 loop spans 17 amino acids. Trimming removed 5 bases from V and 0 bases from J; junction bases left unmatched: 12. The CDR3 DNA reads TGTGCCAGCTCATCAGACCGACCGGGACAGTTGAACACTGAAGCTTTCTTT. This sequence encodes CASSSDRPGQLNTEAFF.